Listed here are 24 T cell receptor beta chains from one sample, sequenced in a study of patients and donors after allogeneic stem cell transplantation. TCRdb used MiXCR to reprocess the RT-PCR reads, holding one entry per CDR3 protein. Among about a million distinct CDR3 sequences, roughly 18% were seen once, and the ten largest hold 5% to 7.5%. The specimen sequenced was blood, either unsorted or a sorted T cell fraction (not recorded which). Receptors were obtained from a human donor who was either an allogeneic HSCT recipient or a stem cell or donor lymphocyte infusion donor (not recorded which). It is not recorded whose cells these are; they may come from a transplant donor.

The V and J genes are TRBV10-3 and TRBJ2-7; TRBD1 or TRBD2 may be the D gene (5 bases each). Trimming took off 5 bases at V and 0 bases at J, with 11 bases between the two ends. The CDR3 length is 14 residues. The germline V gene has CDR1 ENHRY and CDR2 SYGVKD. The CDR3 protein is CAISPGRNSYEQYF. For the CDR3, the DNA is TGTGCCATCAGTCCGGGACGGAACTCCTACGAGCAGTACTTC.

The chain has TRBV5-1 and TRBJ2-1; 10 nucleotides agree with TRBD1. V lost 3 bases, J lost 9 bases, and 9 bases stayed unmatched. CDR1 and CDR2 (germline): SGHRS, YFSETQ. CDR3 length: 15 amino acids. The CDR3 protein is CASSSARTGGGEQFF. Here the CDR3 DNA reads TGCGCCAGCAGCTCGGCGAGGACAGGGGGGGGTGAGCAGTTCTTC.

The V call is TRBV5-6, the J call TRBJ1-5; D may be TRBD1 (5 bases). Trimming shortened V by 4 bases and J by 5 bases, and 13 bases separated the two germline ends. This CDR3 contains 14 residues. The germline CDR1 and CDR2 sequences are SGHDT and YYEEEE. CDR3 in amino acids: CASSAWGKDQPQHF. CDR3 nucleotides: TGTGCCAGCAGCGCTTGGGGGAAGGATCAGCCCCAGCATTTT.

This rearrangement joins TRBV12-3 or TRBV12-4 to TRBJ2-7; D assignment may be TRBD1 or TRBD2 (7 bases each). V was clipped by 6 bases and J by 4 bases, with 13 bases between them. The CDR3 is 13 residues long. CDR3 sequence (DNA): TGTGCCAGCAGGGGGGGGACAGCGTACGAGCAGTACTTC. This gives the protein CASRGGTAYEQYF.

In DNA, the CDR3 is TGTGCCAGCCATCGCGACCGGAGGAATGAGCAGTTCTTC. Amino acid sequence: CASHRDRRNEQFF. This chain links TRBV2 with TRBJ2-1; a possible D gene is TRBD2 (5 bases). The CDR3 loop spans 13 amino acids. Germline loops: CDR1 SNHLY, CDR2 FYNNEI. With 8 bases removed from V and 7 bases from J, the gap between germline ends came to 15 bases.

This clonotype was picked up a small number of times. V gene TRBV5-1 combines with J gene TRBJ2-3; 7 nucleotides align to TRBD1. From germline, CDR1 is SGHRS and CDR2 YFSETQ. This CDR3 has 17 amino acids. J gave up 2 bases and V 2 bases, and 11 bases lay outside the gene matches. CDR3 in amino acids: CASSFVGMGTVTDTQYF. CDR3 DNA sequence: TGCGCCAGCAGCTTTGTGGGAATGGGGACAGTCACAGATACGCAGTATTTT.

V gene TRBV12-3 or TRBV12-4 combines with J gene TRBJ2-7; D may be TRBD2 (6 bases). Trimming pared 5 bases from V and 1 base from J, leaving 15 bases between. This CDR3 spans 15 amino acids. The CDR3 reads CASSKNGGGSYEQYF. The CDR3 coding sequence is TGTGCCAGCAGTAAGAACGGTGGGGGGTCCTACGAGCAGTACTTC.

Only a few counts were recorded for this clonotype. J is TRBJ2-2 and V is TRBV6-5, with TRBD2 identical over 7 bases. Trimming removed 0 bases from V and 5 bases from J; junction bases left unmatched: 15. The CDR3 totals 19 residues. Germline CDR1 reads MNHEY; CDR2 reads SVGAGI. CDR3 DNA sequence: TGTGCCAGCAGTTACTCGAATGTGGTGGCGGGGGAAGGAACCGGGGAGCTGTTTTTT. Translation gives CASSYSNVVAGEGTGELFF.

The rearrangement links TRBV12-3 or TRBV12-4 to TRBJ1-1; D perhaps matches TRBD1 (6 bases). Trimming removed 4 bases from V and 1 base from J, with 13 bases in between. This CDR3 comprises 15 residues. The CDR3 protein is CASSSNRARNTEAFF. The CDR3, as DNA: TGTGCCAGCAGTTCCAACAGGGCCCGGAACACTGAAGCTTTCTTT.

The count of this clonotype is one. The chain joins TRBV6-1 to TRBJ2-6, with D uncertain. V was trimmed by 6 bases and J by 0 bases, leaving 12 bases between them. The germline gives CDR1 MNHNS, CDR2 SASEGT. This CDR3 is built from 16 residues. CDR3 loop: CASSRTFSSGANVLTF. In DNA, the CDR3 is TGTGCCAGCAGCCGCACCTTCAGCTCTGGGGCCAACGTCCTGACTTTC.

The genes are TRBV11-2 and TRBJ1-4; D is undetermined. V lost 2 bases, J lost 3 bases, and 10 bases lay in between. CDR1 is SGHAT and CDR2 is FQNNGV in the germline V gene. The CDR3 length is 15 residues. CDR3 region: CASSLRPGANEKLFF. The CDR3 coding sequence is TGTGCCAGCAGCTTACGGCCGGGCGCTAATGAAAAACTGTTTTTT.

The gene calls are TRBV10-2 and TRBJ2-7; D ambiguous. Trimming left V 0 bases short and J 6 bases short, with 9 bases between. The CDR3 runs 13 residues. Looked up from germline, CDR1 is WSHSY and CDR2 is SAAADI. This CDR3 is CASSESRLSEQYF. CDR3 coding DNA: TGCGCCAGCAGTGAGTCGAGGCTCTCCGAGCAGTACTTC.

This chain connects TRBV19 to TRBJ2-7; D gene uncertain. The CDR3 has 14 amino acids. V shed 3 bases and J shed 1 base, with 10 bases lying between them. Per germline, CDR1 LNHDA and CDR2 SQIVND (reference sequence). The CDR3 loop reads CASSIGRKSYEQYF. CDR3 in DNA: TGTGCCAGTAGTATCGGTCGGAAATCCTACGAGCAGTACTTC.

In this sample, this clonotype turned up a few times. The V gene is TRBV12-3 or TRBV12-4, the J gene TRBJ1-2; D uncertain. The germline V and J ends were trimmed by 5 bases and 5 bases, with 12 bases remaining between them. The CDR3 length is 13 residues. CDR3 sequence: CASSPPRSYGYTF. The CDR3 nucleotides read TGTGCCAGCAGTCCTCCCCGATCATATGGCTACACCTTC.

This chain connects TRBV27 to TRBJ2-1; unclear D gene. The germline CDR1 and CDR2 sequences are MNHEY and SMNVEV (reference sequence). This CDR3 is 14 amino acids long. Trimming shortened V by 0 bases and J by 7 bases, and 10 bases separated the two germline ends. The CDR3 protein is CASSLSRTFNEQFF. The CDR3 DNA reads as TGTGCCAGCAGTTTATCTAGGACCTTTAATGAGCAGTTCTTC.

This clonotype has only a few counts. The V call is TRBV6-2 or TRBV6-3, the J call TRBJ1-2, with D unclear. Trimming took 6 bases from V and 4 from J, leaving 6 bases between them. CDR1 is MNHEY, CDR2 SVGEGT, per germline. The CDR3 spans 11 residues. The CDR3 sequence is CASRSGYGYTF. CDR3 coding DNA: TGTGCCAGCAGGAGCGGCTATGGCTACACCTTC.

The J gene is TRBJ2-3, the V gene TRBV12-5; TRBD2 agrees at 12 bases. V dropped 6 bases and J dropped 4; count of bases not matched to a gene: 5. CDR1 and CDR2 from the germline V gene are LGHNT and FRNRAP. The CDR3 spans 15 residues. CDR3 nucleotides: TGTGCTAGTGGCACCTCTAGCGGGGGGGCAGATACGCAGTATTTT. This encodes CASGTSSGGADTQYF.

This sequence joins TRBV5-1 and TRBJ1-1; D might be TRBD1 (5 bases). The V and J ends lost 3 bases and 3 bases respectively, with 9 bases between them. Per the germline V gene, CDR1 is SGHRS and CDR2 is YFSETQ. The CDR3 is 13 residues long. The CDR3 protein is CASSYTGHTEAFF. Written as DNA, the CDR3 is TGCGCCAGCAGCTATACGGGGCACACTGAAGCTTTCTTT.

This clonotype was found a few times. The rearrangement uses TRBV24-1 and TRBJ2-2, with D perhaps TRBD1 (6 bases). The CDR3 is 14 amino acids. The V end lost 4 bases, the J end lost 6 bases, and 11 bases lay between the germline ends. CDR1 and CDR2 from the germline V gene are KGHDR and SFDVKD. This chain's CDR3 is CATSESRGAGELFF. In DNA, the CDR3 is TGTGCCACCAGTGAATCCAGGGGAGCCGGGGAGCTGTTTTTT.

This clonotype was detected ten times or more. CDR3 coding DNA: TGTGCCAGCAGTTTATCAATTTCCTCCTACGAGCAGTACTTC. This codes for CASSLSISSYEQYF. The chain couples TRBV12-3 or TRBV12-4 to TRBJ2-7, with unresolved D. The V and J ends lost 2 bases and 0 bases respectively, with 8 bases between them. This CDR3 spans 14 amino acids.

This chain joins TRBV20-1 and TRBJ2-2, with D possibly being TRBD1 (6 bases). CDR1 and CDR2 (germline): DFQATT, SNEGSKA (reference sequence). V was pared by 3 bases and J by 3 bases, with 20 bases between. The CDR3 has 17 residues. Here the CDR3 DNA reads TGCAGTGCTAGGGAGCTAGGGGGACCTGAGGACACCGGGGAGCTGTTTTTT. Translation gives CSARELGGPEDTGELFF.

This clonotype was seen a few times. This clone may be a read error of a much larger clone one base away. DNA for the CDR3: TGTGCCACCAGCGTCCAAGAGACCCAGTACTTC. It encodes CATSVQETQYF. The chain joins TRBV15 to TRBJ2-5, with D hard to call. V lost 5 bases and J 1 base, leaving 2 bases between the germline ends. Germline V gives CDR1 LNHNV, CDR2 YYDKDF (reference sequence). The CDR3 covers 11 residues.

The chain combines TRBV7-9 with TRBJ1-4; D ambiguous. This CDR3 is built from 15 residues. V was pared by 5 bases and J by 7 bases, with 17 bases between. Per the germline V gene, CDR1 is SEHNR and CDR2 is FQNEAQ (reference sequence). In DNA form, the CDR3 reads TGTGCCAGCAGCATACAACGGCCCCAAAGTGAAAAACTGTTTTTT. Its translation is CASSIQRPQSEKLFF.

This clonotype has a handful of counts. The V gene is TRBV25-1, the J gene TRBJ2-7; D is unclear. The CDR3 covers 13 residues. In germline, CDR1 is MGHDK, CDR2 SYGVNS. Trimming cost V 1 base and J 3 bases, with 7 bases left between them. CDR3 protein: CASSEWQVYEQYF. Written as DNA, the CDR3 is TGTGCCAGCAGTGAATGGCAGGTCTACGAGCAGTACTTC.